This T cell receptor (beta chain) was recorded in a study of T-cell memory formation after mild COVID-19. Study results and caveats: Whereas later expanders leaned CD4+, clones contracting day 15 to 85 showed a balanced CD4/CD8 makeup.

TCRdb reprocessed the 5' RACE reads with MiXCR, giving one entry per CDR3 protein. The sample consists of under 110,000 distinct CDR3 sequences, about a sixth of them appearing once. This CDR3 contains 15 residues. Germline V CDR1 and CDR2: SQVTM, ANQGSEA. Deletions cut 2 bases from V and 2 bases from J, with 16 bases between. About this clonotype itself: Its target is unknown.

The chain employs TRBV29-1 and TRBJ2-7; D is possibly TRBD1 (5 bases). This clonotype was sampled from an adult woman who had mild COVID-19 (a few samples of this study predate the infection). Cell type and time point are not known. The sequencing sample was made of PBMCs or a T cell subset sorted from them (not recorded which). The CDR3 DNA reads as TGCAGCGTTGAATTTTCAGGGTTGGCCACCTACGAGCAGTACTTC. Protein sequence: CSVEFSGLATYEQYF.